These 18 T cell receptor beta chains were sequenced from one sample in a study of blood T cell repertoires in COVID-19. TCRdb's table, derived via immunoSEQ multiplex PCR, lists solely in-frame clones and lacks some. The sample has some 460,000 clones, about 85% seen once. The sample comprised PBMCs or T cells enriched from blood (not recorded which). Receptors originate from a young woman with acute COVID-19.

V usage is TRBV28 and J usage is TRBJ2-5; D is unresolved. Germline V gene data show CDR1 as MDHEN and CDR2 as SYDVKM. V was cut by 5 bases and J by 5 bases, with 15 bases left in between. The CDR3 has 14 residues. The CDR3 reads CASSPPGSSETQYF. CDR3 sequence (DNA): TGTGCCAGCAGTCCCCCCGGATCTAGTGAGACCCAGTACTTC.

The chain has TRBV19 and TRBJ1-2; no clear D gene. Germline V gene lookup returns CDR1 LNHDA and CDR2 SQIVND (reference sequence). CDR3 length equals 16 residues. V was pared by 1 base and J by 4 bases, with 16 bases between. The CDR3 nucleotides are TGTGCCAGTAGTATAGGGCCGGGGTCGACAATCTATGGCTACACCTTC. Translating it yields CASSIGPGSTIYGYTF. The full variable domain, completed using reference TRBV19 and TRBJ1-2, is DGGITQSPKYLFRKEGQNVTLSCEQNLNHDAMYWYRQDPGQGLRLIYYSQIVNDFQKGDIAEGYSVSREKKESFPLTVTSAQKNPTAFYLCASSIGPGSTIYGYTFGSGTRLTVV.

The chain couples TRBV9 to TRBJ2-2; weak D call: TRBD1 (6 bases). The CDR3 has 12 amino acids. Germline V gives CDR1 SGDLS, CDR2 YYNGEE. Trimming pared 0 bases from V and 12 bases from J, leaving 9 bases between. CDR3 residues: CASSVVQGQLFF. The CDR3 bases are TGTGCCAGCAGCGTAGTACAGGGACAGCTGTTTTTT.

V and J are TRBV4-2 and TRBJ1-6; possibly TRBD1 for D (5 bases). CDR1 is LGHNA and CDR2 is YNFKEQ in the germline V gene. The CDR3 is made up of 17 amino acids. The V and J ends lost 0 bases and 11 bases respectively, with 20 bases between them. DNA for the CDR3: TGTGCCAGCAGCCAAGAAGGTGCCAGGGTGAGAGGTCCACCCCTCCACTTT. Amino acids: CASSQEGARVRGPPLHF.

This clone was seen a handful of times. Other DNA sequences in the same sample also yield this CDR3. V usage is TRBV20-1 and J usage is TRBJ2-7; tentatively, D is TRBD1 (5 bases). The V and J ends lost 6 bases and 2 bases respectively, with 8 bases between them. This CDR3 spans 11 amino acids. Germline CDR1 reads DFQATT; CDR2 reads SNEGSKA (reference sequence). The chain's CDR3 is CSARQTYEQYF. The CDR3 DNA reads as TGCAGTGCCAGACAGACCTACGAGCAGTACTTC.

This clone was seen only once. The chain has TRBV10-2 and TRBJ1-2; possibly TRBD1 for D (5 bases). The CDR3 length is 15 residues. Germline CDR1 is WSHSY and CDR2 is SAAADI. V gave up 7 bases and J gave up 4 bases, with 19 bases separating them. As DNA, the CDR3 is TGCGCCAGCATGTTCAGGGAAGTAAAAAGCTATGGCTACACCTTC. Translated: CASMFREVKSYGYTF.

The chain joins TRBV11-2 to TRBJ1-3; no reliable D call. There are 15 residues in the CDR3. V dropped 2 bases and J dropped 2 bases, with 10 bases sitting between them. The germline gives CDR1 SGHAT, CDR2 FQNNGV. The DNA for the CDR3 is TGTGCCAGCAGCTTATCGGGTTTAACTGGAAACACCATATATTTT. It is translated as CASSLSGLTGNTIYF.

This CDR3 is CASSRGDRGDYGYTF. The CDR3 DNA reads as TGTGCCAGCTCACGCGGGGACAGGGGAGACTATGGCTACACCTTC. The chain couples TRBV18 to TRBJ1-2; 10 positions match TRBD1. The CDR3 has 15 amino acids. Germline V gene data show CDR1 as KGHSH and CDR2 as LQKENI. Unmatched junction bases numbered 5, after V lost 4 bases and J lost 3 bases.

The V gene is TRBV9, the J gene TRBJ1-3; D gene unclear. Germline V gene lookup returns CDR1 SGDLS and CDR2 YYNGEE. The CDR3 covers 16 residues. V was clipped by 0 bases and J by 0 bases, with 10 bases between them. The CDR3 coding sequence is TGTGCCAGCAGCGTAGGGGCCCAGACCTCTGGAAACACCATATATTTT. Protein product: CASSVGAQTSGNTIYF.

V gene TRBV30 combines with J gene TRBJ2-1, with D uncertain. This CDR3 comprises 14 residues. The V gene lost 0 bases and the J gene lost 3 bases, with 9 bases spanning the gap. Germline V gene data show CDR1 as GTSNPN and CDR2 as SVGIG (reference sequence). The CDR3 bases are TGTGCCTGGAGTGTAGACGGGTTCTACAATGAGCAGTTCTTC. It codes for CAWSVDGFYNEQFF.

The V gene is TRBV10-3, the J gene TRBJ2-7, with 7 bases fitting TRBD2. Trimming removed 3 bases from V and 0 bases from J; junction bases left unmatched: 5. Germline loops: CDR1 ENHRY, CDR2 SYGVKD. The CDR3 has 15 amino acids. CDR3 in DNA: TGTGCCATCAGTGATGGGGGGGTTTACTCCTACGAGCAGTACTTC. Its translation: CAISDGGVYSYEQYF.

V and J are TRBV29-1 and TRBJ2-3, with D unresolved. The germline V gene has CDR1 SQVTM and CDR2 ANQGSEA. The CDR3 totals 13 residues. V was pared by 5 bases and J by 0 bases, with 9 bases between. CDR3 sequence (DNA): TGCAGCGTTCAGTTCCCTAGCACAGATACGCAGTATTTT. Translation: CSVQFPSTDTQYF.

The chain is built from TRBV7-9 and TRBJ1-2; D possibly corresponds to TRBD1 (6 bases). There are 12 residues in the CDR3. Germline V CDR1 and CDR2: SEHNR, FQNEAQ (reference sequence). The V and J ends lost 4 bases and 8 bases respectively, with 11 bases between them. CDR3 bases: TGTGCCAGCAGCTCTACAGGGAAAGGCTACACCTTC. Translation gives CASSSTGKGYTF.

This chain uses TRBV28 with TRBJ1-5; maybe TRBD1 (5 bases). This CDR3 has 16 residues. Germline assignment: CDR1 MDHEN and CDR2 SYDVKM. V was trimmed by 6 bases and J by 7 bases, leaving 22 bases between them. The CDR3, as DNA: TGTGCCAGCAGATCCGTTACCCCGGGACTAACGCAGCCCCAGCATTTT. Protein sequence: CASRSVTPGLTQPQHF.

This chain uses TRBV9 with TRBJ1-4, with 7 bases lining up with TRBD1. The CDR3 covers 15 residues. V was clipped by 3 bases and J by 4 bases; unmatched bases: 6. Per the germline V gene, CDR1 is SGDLS and CDR2 is YYNGEE. The DNA for the CDR3 is TGTGCCAGCAGCGCGAATACAGGGGATAATGAAAAACTGTTTTTT. It specifies CASSANTGDNEKLFF.

V and J are TRBV19 and TRBJ2-5; 12 bases are shared with TRBD2. The trim removed 9 bases at V and 2 bases at J, leaving 10 bases unmatched. This CDR3 is built from 16 residues. Germline V CDR1 and CDR2: LNHDA, SQIVND (reference sequence). The CDR3, as DNA: TGTGCCAGCAGACTAGCGGGAGCGAGGGGTCAAGAGACCCAGTACTTC. Translation: CASRLAGARGQETQYF.

The rearrangement uses TRBV11-1 and TRBJ2-2, with TRBD1 identical over 10 bases. With 5 bases clipped from V and 5 bases from J, the junction kept 5 bases outside the gene matches. The germline CDR1 and CDR2 sequences are SGHAT and FQDESV (reference sequence). CDR3 size: 15 residues. DNA for the CDR3: TGTGCCAGCAGCCCTAGGACAGGGGGAACCGGGGAGCTGTTTTTT. The encoded protein is CASSPRTGGTGELFF.

The rearrangement links TRBV7-2 to TRBJ2-1; the match to TRBD2 covers 12 bases. Germline V lookup: CDR1 SGHTA, CDR2 FQGNSA. The CDR3 is 18 amino acids. Trimming cost V 1 base and J 0 bases; bases outside gene matches: 4. The CDR3 DNA reads TGTGCCAGCAGCTTAGGTCTAGCGGGAGGGACCTCCTACAATGAGCAGTTCTTC. Translation: CASSLGLAGGTSYNEQFF.